This T cell receptor (beta chain) is from a study of T cell repertoires in cytomegalovirus infection. Study-wide background: Based on public TCR beta signatures, there were indications of CMV infection and of a matching HLA type.

In regard to this clonotype: What it binds is unknown.

V lost 1 base and J 3 bases, leaving 12 bases between the germline ends. Germline V lookup: CDR1 SEHNR, CDR2 FQNEAQ (reference sequence). This CDR3 has 16 amino acids. Notes on the study in general: Across the ex vivo response, the dominant clonotypes were HLA-C-restricted CMV-specific TCR beta clonotypes.

TCRdb redid the calling of the reads with MiXCR, one entry per CDR3 protein. The table has around 750,000 distinct CDR3 sequences, about 33% seen once. The TCR was taken from a human donor in good health (CMV status not recorded). Some clones in this sample may be carry-over from other donors' samples. This sequence joins TRBV7-9 and TRBJ1-4; weak D call: TRBD1 (6 bases). Here the sequenced sample was cultured CD8+ T cells from PBMCs, taken from culture after CMV antigen stimulation. The CDR3 region is CASSLVGQGSNEKLFF. The CDR3 DNA sequence: TGTGCCAGCAGCTTAGTGGGGCAGGGGTCTAATGAAAAACTGTTTTTT.